Below are 10 T cell receptor beta chains sequenced from a single sample in a study of cytomegalovirus exposure and HLA in healthy donors. PCR primers comprised 60 Vbeta and 13 Jbeta primers. The method was immunoSEQ multiplex PCR; TCRdb's version includes in-frame clones alone and lacks a portion of them. The repertoire holds around 100,000 clones, with roughly 74% as singletons. Material: PBMCs. All receptors derive from a woman aged 30 to 39 in good health and CMV-seronegative.

V and J are TRBV29-1 and TRBJ2-3; possibly TRBD2 for D (5 bases). The V gene's germline CDR1 is SQVTM and CDR2 ANQGSEA. The CDR3 has 13 amino acids. V dropped 4 bases and J dropped 0 bases, with 8 bases sitting between them. CDR3 bases: TGCAGCGTTGGACTAACTAGCACAGATACGCAGTATTTT. Residues: CSVGLTSTDTQYF.

A remark on this clone: The sample carries other DNA sequences with the same CDR3. The rearrangement joins TRBV15 to TRBJ1-4; TRBD1 aligns across 8 bases. The J segment lost 8 bases and the V segment lost 1 base, leaving 3 bases of the junction unmatched. This CDR3 comprises 14 residues. Germline V CDR1 and CDR2: LNHNV, YYDKDF (reference sequence). CDR3 bases: TGTGCCACCAGCAGAGGACAGGGGAACGAAAAACTGTTTTTT. Its translation is CATSRGQGNEKLFF.

The count of this clone is one. V is TRBV7-2 and J is TRBJ2-3, with 9 bases identical to TRBD2. In germline, CDR1 is SGHTA, CDR2 FQGNSA. Trimming took 5 bases from V and 10 from J; bases not matched to a gene: 7. The CDR3 is 13 amino acids. CDR3 DNA sequence: TGTGCCAGCAGCACCCGTAGCGGGGGCGCGCAGTATTTT. This encodes CASSTRSGGAQYF.

The V call is TRBV4-3, the J call TRBJ2-7; possible D gene TRBD2, 5 bases. The ends were cut back, 0 bases at V and 5 bases at J, with 14 bases in the middle. Germline V gives CDR1 LGHNA, CDR2 YSLEER. This CDR3 is 15 amino acids long. In nucleotides, the CDR3 is TGCGCCAGCAGCCAAGATAGGCGGGTCTCGGACGAGCAGTACTTC. Encoded protein: CASSQDRRVSDEQYF.

The chain recombines TRBV5-1 with TRBJ1-1; 8 bases fit TRBD1. Per the germline V gene, CDR1 is SGHRS and CDR2 is YFSETQ. The CDR3 is 15 residues long. Unmatched junction bases numbered 9, after V lost 4 bases and J lost 4 bases. This CDR3 is CASSPGRGQGTEAFF. Written as DNA, the CDR3 is TGCGCCAGCAGCCCGGGCAGGGGGCAAGGCACTGAAGCTTTCTTT. Full variable domain (remainder filled in from reference TRBV5-1 and TRBJ1-1): KAGVTQTPRYLIKTRGQQVTLSCSPISGHRSVSWYQQTPGQGLQFLFEYFSETQRNKGNFPGRFSGRQFSNSRSEMNVSTLELGDSALYLCASSPGRGQGTEAFFGQGTRLTVV.

J is TRBJ1-2 and V is TRBV5-4; a weak D match, TRBD1 (5 bases). Germline CDR1 reads SGHNT; CDR2 reads YYREEE (reference sequence). This CDR3 is 12 amino acids long. V was cut by 2 bases and J by 4 bases, with 6 bases left in between. The CDR3 loop reads CASSFDSYGYTF. The CDR3 nucleotides read TGTGCCAGCAGCTTCGACAGCTATGGCTACACCTTC. The full variable domain, rest sourced from reference TRBV5-4 and TRBJ1-2, is ETGVTQSPTHLIKTRGQQVTLRCSSQSGHNTVSWYQQALGQGPQFIFQYYREEENGRGNFPPRFSGLQFPNYSSELNVNALELDDSALYLCASSFDSYGYTFGSGTRLTVV.

The chain is built from TRBV6-6 and TRBJ2-4; TRBD1 matches 9 bases. Germline-derived CDR1 and CDR2 are MNHNY and SVGAGI (reference sequence). CDR3 length: 16 residues. With 4 bases clipped from V and 6 bases from J, the junction kept 10 bases outside the gene matches. The CDR3 DNA sequence: TGTGCCAGCAGTTGGGGACAGGGAAGGAATGGAAACATTCAGTACTTC. It specifies CASSWGQGRNGNIQYF.

This clone was found a few times. V is TRBV2 and J is TRBJ2-3; 7 bases are shared with TRBD1. Germline trimming cut 8 bases from V and 2 bases from J; bases unmatched to any gene: 22. This CDR3 has 19 amino acids. Germline V CDR1 and CDR2: SNHLY, FYNNEI. The CDR3 is CASATPRSTGQKSTDTQYF. The CDR3 nucleotides read TGTGCCAGCGCGACGCCCAGGTCCACGGGACAGAAATCCACAGATACGCAGTATTTT.

V is TRBV5-1 and J is TRBJ1-2; 8 positions agree with TRBD1. Per germline, CDR1 SGHRS and CDR2 YFSETQ. The CDR3 runs 15 residues. Losses at the gene ends were 3 bases for V and 6 bases for J; bases not matched to a gene: 10. The CDR3 loop is CASSWKTGEADGYTF. CDR3 DNA sequence: TGCGCCAGCAGCTGGAAGACAGGGGAGGCGGATGGCTACACCTTC. Complete variable domain (other parts from reference TRBV5-1 and TRBJ1-2): KAGVTQTPRYLIKTRGQQVTLSCSPISGHRSVSWYQQTPGQGLQFLFEYFSETQRNKGNFPGRFSGRQFSNSRSEMNVSTLELGDSALYLCASSWKTGEADGYTFGSGTRLTVV.

J is TRBJ2-3 and V is TRBV2; the D is unclear. Germline CDR1 and CDR2: SNHLY and FYNNEI. The CDR3 loop spans 11 amino acids. The germline V and J ends were trimmed by 8 bases and 6 bases, with 9 bases remaining between them. CDR3 sequence: CASELSDTQYF. In DNA form, the CDR3 reads TGTGCCAGCGAGCTATCTGATACGCAGTATTTT.